The 26 T cell receptor beta chains in this list originate from one sample, sequenced in a study of cytomegalovirus exposure and HLA in healthy donors. Sequencing was performed with immunoSEQ multiplex PCR; in TCRdb, only in-frame clones are kept and a portion is missing. The sample shows 200,000 or so clones, around 83% of them seen only once. The sequencing sample was made of PBMCs. These TCRs come from a woman under 40 in good health and CMV-seropositive.

CDR3 residues: CASSYSILNTGDGYTF. The CDR3, as DNA: TGTGCCAGCAGTTACTCGATCTTGAATACAGGGGATGGCTACACCTTC. The chain employs TRBV6-6 and TRBJ1-2; 7 bases fit TRBD1. CDR3 length: 16 residues. CDR1 and CDR2 (germline): MNHNY, SVGAGI (reference sequence). After removal of 0 bases from V and 6 bases from J, the junction contained 10 bases not matched to a gene.

J is TRBJ2-2 and V is TRBV13; 7 bases agree with TRBD2. CDR1 is PRHDT and CDR2 is FYEKMQ in the germline V gene (reference sequence). The ends lost 5 bases at V and 3 bases at J; junction bases unmatched: 9. This CDR3 region has 16 residues. The CDR3, as DNA: TGTGCCAGCAGCGTAGCGGGCCTAGGGGACACCGGGGAGCTGTTTTTT. The encoded protein is CASSVAGLGDTGELFF. The full variable domain, in which reference TRBV13 and TRBJ2-2 provide the parts outside the CDR3, is AAGVIQSPRHLIKEKRETATLKCYPIPRHDTVYWYQQGPGQDPQFLISFYEKMQSDKGSIPDRFSAQQFSDYHSELNMSSLELGDSALYFCASSVAGLGDTGELFFGEGSRLTVL.

The chain carries TRBV5-1 and TRBJ2-3; D unresolved. The V and J ends lost 0 bases and 2 bases respectively, with 7 bases between them. The CDR3 contains 14 residues. Germline CDR1 SGHRS, CDR2 YFSETQ. CDR3 region: CASSLDSLTDTQYF. DNA for the CDR3: TGCGCCAGCAGCTTGGACTCCCTCACAGATACGCAGTATTTT. Filled out from reference TRBV5-1 and TRBJ2-3, the complete variable domain reads KAGVTQTPRYLIKTRGQQVTLSCSPISGHRSVSWYQQTPGQGLQFLFEYFSETQRNKGNFPGRFSGRQFSNSRSEMNVSTLELGDSALYLCASSLDSLTDTQYFGPGTRLTVL.

The rearrangement joins TRBV29-1 to TRBJ2-1; tentatively, D is TRBD2 (6 bases). Between the trimmed V and J ends, which lost 7 bases and 0 bases, there was a span of 10 bases. Per germline, CDR1 SQVTM and CDR2 ANQGSEA. This CDR3 spans 13 amino acids. The CDR3: CSAERVSYNEQFF. The CDR3 DNA reads as TGCAGCGCCGAGCGGGTCTCCTACAATGAGCAGTTCTTC.

This clone was observed once. V is TRBV18 and J is TRBJ2-3; 8 nucleotides match TRBD2. The CDR3 contains 13 residues. Trimming cost V 5 bases and J 4 bases; bases outside gene matches: 2. CDR1 and CDR2 (germline): KGHSH, LQKENI. This CDR3 is CASSTSGADTQYF. The CDR3 nucleotides are TGTGCCAGCTCAACTAGCGGTGCAGATACGCAGTATTTT.

The chain uses TRBV6-1 and TRBJ1-5; weak D call: TRBD1 (6 bases). The V end was cut by 7 bases, the J end by 3 bases, with 16 bases between. The germline V gene has CDR1 MNHNS and CDR2 SASEGT. There are 15 residues in the CDR3. The CDR3 nucleotides are TGTGCCAGCACCCAACAGGGCCGTAACAATCAGCCCCAGCATTTT. Protein: CASTQQGRNNQPQHF.

V usage is TRBV5-6 and J usage is TRBJ1-2; D is perhaps TRBD1 (5 bases). Germline V gives CDR1 SGHDT, CDR2 YYEEEE. V was pared by 1 base and J by 2 bases, with 6 bases between. The CDR3 is 13 amino acids. CDR3 loop: CASSLQGNYGYTF. CDR3 DNA sequence: TGTGCCAGCAGCTTGCAGGGCAACTATGGCTACACCTTC.

The rearrangement joins TRBV6-5 to TRBJ2-5; 7 nucleotides match TRBD2. The germline V gene encodes CDR1 MNHEY and CDR2 SVGAGI. V trimming: 6 bases; J trimming: 4 bases; junction bases outside the gene matches: 8. The CDR3 has 14 amino acids. The CDR3: CASRPGRAGETQYF. DNA for the CDR3: TGTGCCAGCAGGCCAGGGAGGGCCGGAGAGACCCAGTACTTC.

The rearrangement joins TRBV18 to TRBJ2-4; D remains ambiguous. Per the germline V gene, CDR1 is KGHSH and CDR2 is LQKENI. This CDR3 has 13 residues. The V gene lost 2 bases and the J gene lost 1 base, with 3 bases spanning the gap. This chain's CDR3 is CASSPSAKNIQYF. The CDR3 DNA reads TGTGCCAGCTCACCAAGCGCCAAAAACATTCAGTACTTC.

The rearrangement joins TRBV5-6 to TRBJ2-7; a weak D match, TRBD1 (6 bases). V lost 4 bases and J 7 bases, leaving 12 bases between the germline ends. The CDR3 runs 12 residues. Looked up from germline, CDR1 is SGHDT and CDR2 is YYEEEE. CDR3 region: CASSILRGEQYF. The DNA of the CDR3 is TGTGCCAGCAGCATCTTAAGGGGGGAGCAGTACTTC.

V usage is TRBV5-1 and J usage is TRBJ2-1; D may be TRBD2 (6 bases). Per germline, CDR1 SGHRS and CDR2 YFSETQ. V dropped 4 bases and J dropped 0 bases, with 14 bases sitting between them. This CDR3 spans 16 amino acids. CDR3 coding DNA: TGCGCCAGCAGCCTTGGGCGGACTACCTCCTACAATGAGCAGTTCTTC. This sequence encodes CASSLGRTTSYNEQFF.

This chain uses TRBV2 with TRBJ2-5, with a tentative D call TRBD1 (7 bases). This CDR3 has 16 amino acids. The germline V gene encodes CDR1 SNHLY and CDR2 FYNNEI. The V and J ends lost 2 bases and 7 bases respectively, with 20 bases between them. Here the CDR3 DNA reads TGTGCCAGCAGTGAAATCCGGGGGACAGCGAGGTGGACCCAGTACTTC. Amino acid sequence: CASSEIRGTARWTQYF.

The chain recombines TRBV2 with TRBJ1-1; TRBD1 aligns across 8 bases. Germline V gives CDR1 SNHLY, CDR2 FYNNEI. The junction had 8 bases not matched to a gene; V was cut back by 7 bases and J by 4 bases. The length of the CDR3 is 14 residues. CDR3 protein: CASNNRGAGTEAFF. CDR3 nucleotide sequence: TGTGCCAGCAATAACAGGGGGGCTGGCACTGAAGCTTTCTTT.

The chain carries TRBV7-3 and TRBJ2-5; D is perhaps TRBD2 (6 bases). CDR1 is SGHTA, CDR2 FQGTGA, per germline. The CDR3 contains 13 residues. V was pared by 4 bases and J by 5 bases, with 11 bases between. The CDR3 sequence: CASSYHGGETQYF. In DNA, the CDR3 is TGTGCCAGCAGCTACCATGGGGGGGAGACCCAGTACTTC. The variable domain in full, completed from reference TRBV7-3 and TRBJ2-5, reads GAGVSQTPSNKVTEKGKYVELRCDPISGHTALYWYRQSLGQGPEFLIYFQGTGAADDSGLPNDRFFAVRPEGSVSTLKIQRTERGDSAVYLCASSYHGGETQYFGPGTRLLVL.

The table lists this clone with a count of one. The chain carries TRBV4-1 and TRBJ1-4; TRBD1 might be the D (6 bases). V was pared by 2 bases and J by 0 bases, with 7 bases between. The CDR3 spans 15 residues. Germline CDR1 MGHRA, CDR2 YSYEKL. CDR3 nucleotides: TGCGCCAGCAGCCAAAGGACAGCAACTAATGAAAAACTGTTTTTT. It specifies CASSQRTATNEKLFF.

The chain carries TRBV19 and TRBJ1-3, with no clear D. The V gene's germline CDR1 is LNHDA and CDR2 SQIVND (reference sequence). This CDR3 is 14 amino acids long. V lost 3 bases to trimming and J lost 3 bases, with 9 bases between them. The DNA of the CDR3 is TGTGCCAGTAGTATTCGAGCCGTTGGAAACACCATATATTTT. Translated, it gives CASSIRAVGNTIYF.

V is TRBV19 and J is TRBJ1-1; 12 bases line up with TRBD1. The J segment lost 5 bases and the V segment lost 1 base, leaving 11 bases of the junction unmatched. The germline CDR1 and CDR2 sequences are LNHDA and SQIVND (reference sequence). This CDR3 is 18 amino acids long. DNA for the CDR3: TGTGCCAGTAGTATAGGGCCGGGACAGGGGGCGCCAAGGACTGAAGCTTTCTTT. Protein: CASSIGPGQGAPRTEAFF. Filled out from reference TRBV19 and TRBJ1-1, the complete variable domain reads DGGITQSPKYLFRKEGQNVTLSCEQNLNHDAMYWYRQDPGQGLRLIYYSQIVNDFQKGDIAEGYSVSREKKESFPLTVTSAQKNPTAFYLCASSIGPGQGAPRTEAFFGQGTRLTVV.

The chain links TRBV27 to TRBJ2-1, with D perhaps TRBD1 (5 bases). Germline loops: CDR1 MNHEY, CDR2 SMNVEV (reference sequence). Trimming pared 7 bases from V and 7 bases from J, leaving 14 bases between. The CDR3 consists of 13 residues. CDR3 DNA sequence: TGTGCCAGCAATTTCCAGGGCAGAAATGAGCAGTTCTTC. It translates to CASNFQGRNEQFF.

The chain joins TRBV9 to TRBJ2-2, with a weak D call TRBD2 (5 bases). The CDR3 extends over 16 amino acids. Per the germline V gene, CDR1 is SGDLS and CDR2 is YYNGEE. Trimming removed 1 base at V and 4 bases at J, with 14 bases between. DNA for the CDR3: TGTGCCAGCAGCGTATGGGGAGAAGTCGGCACCGGGGAGCTGTTTTTT. This sequence encodes CASSVWGEVGTGELFF.

DNA for the CDR3: TGCGCCAGCAGCCGCGGACCGGGGAACACCATATATTTT. Amino acids: CASSRGPGNTIYF. The chain carries TRBV5-1 and TRBJ1-3; no clear D gene. Trimming stripped 4 bases from V and 7 bases from J, with 12 bases between. This CDR3 contains 13 residues. Germline V gene data show CDR1 as SGHRS and CDR2 as YFSETQ.

The chain links TRBV15 to TRBJ2-7; a possible D gene is TRBD2 (6 bases). Germline V gene lookup returns CDR1 LNHNV and CDR2 YYDKDF (reference sequence). This CDR3 comprises 15 residues. Trimming took off 2 bases at V and 5 bases at J, with 16 bases between the two ends. The CDR3 region is CATSRRLESIDEQYF. As DNA, the CDR3 is TGTGCCACCAGCAGACGACTAGAGTCGATCGACGAGCAGTACTTC.

This clone was observed a few times. This sequence joins TRBV19 and TRBJ2-7, with 8 bases lining up with TRBD2. Germline loops: CDR1 LNHDA, CDR2 SQIVND (reference sequence). The CDR3 runs to 14 residues. The trim removed 4 bases at V and 4 bases at J, leaving 6 bases unmatched. CDR3 in amino acids: CASSTGGGLYEQYF. The CDR3 nucleotides read TGTGCCAGTAGTACAGGCGGGGGGCTGTACGAGCAGTACTTC.

The rearrangement uses TRBV2 and TRBJ2-3; D may be TRBD1 (6 bases). The CDR3 spans 15 residues. The ends were cut back, 6 bases at V and 0 bases at J, with 13 bases in the middle. The germline V gene encodes CDR1 SNHLY and CDR2 FYNNEI. The CDR3 region is CASSEDSPSTDTQYF. The CDR3 region has the DNA TGTGCCAGCAGCGAGGACAGTCCTAGCACAGATACGCAGTATTTT.

The chain couples TRBV28 to TRBJ2-1, with a tentative D call TRBD1 (7 bases). Trimming took off 3 bases at V and 15 bases at J, with 12 bases between the two ends. The length of the CDR3 is 11 residues. The germline gives CDR1 MDHEN, CDR2 SYDVKM. The CDR3 nucleotides read TGTGCCAGCAGTTTCAGGGGGGCCTGGTTCTTC. It codes for CASSFRGAWFF.

This chain joins TRBV15 and TRBJ2-1, with D possibly being TRBD2 (6 bases). Per the germline V gene, CDR1 is LNHNV and CDR2 is YYDKDF (reference sequence). Trimming pared 1 base from V and 3 bases from J, leaving 10 bases between. This CDR3 contains 15 residues. In DNA, the CDR3 is TGTGCCACCAGCAGAGGGTCGGGAGTCTACAATGAGCAGTTCTTC. Amino acid sequence: CATSRGSGVYNEQFF.

This clone was seen only a few times. This chain connects TRBV11-1 to TRBJ2-7; possible D gene TRBD2, 5 bases. The V end lost 5 bases, the J end lost 6 bases, and 14 bases lay between the germline ends. From germline, CDR1 is SGHAT and CDR2 FQDESV (reference sequence). The CDR3 runs to 13 residues. CDR3 bases: TGTGCCAGCAGCAGTAGAGAGGGTGGCGAGCAGTACTTC. Its translation: CASSSREGGEQYF.